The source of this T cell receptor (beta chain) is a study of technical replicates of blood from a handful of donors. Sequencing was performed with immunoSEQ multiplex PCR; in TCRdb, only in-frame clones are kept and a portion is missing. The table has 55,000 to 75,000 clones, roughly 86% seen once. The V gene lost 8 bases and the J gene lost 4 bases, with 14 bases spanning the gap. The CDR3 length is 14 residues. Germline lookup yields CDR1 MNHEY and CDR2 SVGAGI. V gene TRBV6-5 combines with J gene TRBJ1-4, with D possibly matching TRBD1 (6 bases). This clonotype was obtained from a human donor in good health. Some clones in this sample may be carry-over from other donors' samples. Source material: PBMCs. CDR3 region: CASGTGSGNEKLFF. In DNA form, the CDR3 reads TGTGCCAGCGGAACAGGGTCGGGTAATGAAAAACTGTTTTTT.